This T cell receptor beta chain was documented in a study of memory CD4+ T cells and cytomegalovirus serostatus (dated by TCRdb to between 2018 and 2020). For context, the study as a whole: The cohort included around 33 healthy adults from Belgium, of whom 9 were CMV seropositive and 24 were CMV seronegative. To replicate a published TCR-based CMV serostatus classifier, the study sequenced CD4+ memory TCRbeta repertoires from a Belgian cohort whose cytomegalovirus serostatus was known. Overall results and qualifications from the work: Among the 160 or so previously reported CMV-associated TCRbeta sequences, roughly 68 showed up in the CD4+ memory repertoires, with each one found in between one and five individuals. On the Belgian cohort, the classifier based on the original framework reached a median bootstrapped AUC of roughly 0.94, with a 95% CI of 0.76-1.00. For predicting CMV serostatus, the median bootstrapped AUC was 0.95 using the original framework and 0.91 using a US-trained random forest. The results were interpreted as suggesting that the CMV-associated TCR signature is largely present in the CD4+ memory repertoire. Only CD4+CD45RO+ memory cells were sequenced, in contrast to the original study, which included naive and memory CD4+ and CD8+ populations.

The Quick-DNA Microprep Kit was used to extract genomic DNA from the sorted cells. TCRbeta DNA was amplified with the immunoSEQ hsTCRbeta kit following the manufacturer's protocol. TCRbeta libraries were sequenced on an Illumina MiSeq instrument. Processing in the source paper ran as follows. Removing out-of-frame sequences left roughly 2.4 million distinct TCRbeta sequences, an average of about 67,000 per individual. Each individual was scored by the count of roughly 160 previously reported CMV-associated TCRbeta sequences and the total productive distinct TCRbeta count. A beta-binomial model was reimplemented in Python, and scikit-learn random forests with default parameters were trained on data from the US cohort. Classifier performance on the Belgian cohort was summarized as median AUC with percentile confidence intervals over 10,000 bootstrap iterations. TCRdb carries this immuneACCESS record with in-frame sequences only. Its versions omit some clonotypes, under half of them owing to an unresolved V gene in the studies checked, with the rest unexplained. The DNA gave D and trimming, while V, J and clone size come from that table. Across this sample there are approximately 46,000 clones, with roughly 80% seen only once. The ten largest clones take up around 0.61% of the sample.

Single viable CD3+CD4+CD8-CD45RO+ cells were sorted as memory CD4+ T cells on a FACSAria II. CMV serostatus was assessed using a Roche Elecsys assay, by which serum IgG against CMV pp150, pp28, p38 and p52 was detected. After thawing, total CD4+ T cells were enriched by positive selection with CD4 magnetic microbeads. The samples came from a separate study whose specific focus was interrogating the CD4+ T cell memory repertoire. Peripheral blood mononuclear cells were isolated and cryopreserved following standard operating procedures; serum was stored at -80 °C. Staining used CD3-PerCP (BW264/56), CD4-APC (RPA-T4), CD45RO-PE (UCHT1) and CD8-Pacific Orange (3B5) antibodies, with Sytox blue excluding non-viable cells. Notes on this clone: Its target antigen remains unknown. One base away there is no much larger clone; base qualities are not given.

The clonotype was recovered from an adult in good health and CMV-seronegative. The sequenced sample consisted of memory CD4+ T cells from blood.

The bases read TGCGCCAGCACCCCAGGGAATTCACCCCTCCACTTT. The resulting protein is CASTPGNSPLHF. This chain is built from TRBV10-2 and TRBJ1-6, with a weak D call of TRBD1 (5 bases match). The cysteine opens and the phenylalanine closes a CDR3 of 12 amino acids. Only the CDR3 portion is preserved as DNA: 36 bases, with reading frame beginning at the first base. The trim is 7 bases for V and 7 bases for J, with a gap of 8 bases between the germline ends. CDR1 and CDR2 are read off the germline V gene as WSHSY and SAAADI.